Listed below are T cell receptor beta chains from one sample, sequenced in a study of vaccination effects on CD4 cells after COVID-19. Repertoires were generated with immunoSEQ multiplex PCR, while TCRdb's copy carries only in-frame clones and drops some. The table records tens of thousands of clones, roughly three quarters of them present only once. Antigens of these TCRs are unknown. The sequenced sample was CD4+ T cells from PBMCs cultured with HCoV-OC43 spike peptides, obtained before COVID-19 vaccination. Every receptor here comes from a human donor who received a COVID-19 vaccine. Each CDR3 is given with its conserved first and last residue. The order of the fields is D gene, V gene, clone size, J gene, CDR3 protein, CDR3 DNA. D genes are given only for firm matches. The size of a clone is reported for some rows only, either as once, few or many, or as a class for expanded clones.

d_gene: NA
v_gene: TRBV6-5
abundance: NA
j_gene: TRBJ1-5
CDR3aa: CASSPWAGRVTQHF
CDR3nt: TGTGCCAGCAGTCCCTGGGCAGGGAGGGTTACCCAGCATTTT

d_gene: NA
v_gene: TRBV5-1
abundance: NA
j_gene: TRBJ2-2
CDR3aa: CASSLIDLANTGELFF
CDR3nt: TGCGCCAGCAGCTTGATCGATCTCGCGAACACCGGGGAGCTGTTTTTT

d_gene: NA
v_gene: TRBV19
abundance: NA
j_gene: TRBJ2-5
CDR3aa: CASSIGKGLVQETQYF
CDR3nt: TGTGCCAGTAGTATAGGCAAGGGGCTGGTCCAAGAGACCCAGTACTTC

d_gene: NA
v_gene: TRBV6-5
abundance: NA
j_gene: TRBJ1-1
CDR3aa: CASSYSTASEAFF
CDR3nt: TGTGCCAGCAGTTACTCCACGGCGTCTGAAGCTTTCTTT

d_gene: TRBD1
v_gene: TRBV6-6
abundance: NA
j_gene: TRBJ2-1
CDR3aa: CASSVTGDSYNEQFF
CDR3nt: TGTGCCAGCAGTGTGACAGGGGATTCCTACAATGAGCAGTTCTTC

d_gene: TRBD1
v_gene: TRBV3-1/TRBV3-2
abundance: NA
j_gene: TRBJ2-5
CDR3aa: CASSPRTGKVGQETQYF
CDR3nt: TGTGCCAGCAGCCCCCGGACAGGGAAAGTGGGCCAAGAGACCCAGTACTTC

d_gene: TRBD2
v_gene: TRBV18
abundance: NA
j_gene: TRBJ2-3
CDR3aa: CASSRGGATDTQYF
CDR3nt: TGTGCCAGCTCACGCGGGGGGGCCACAGATACGCAGTATTTT

d_gene: NA
v_gene: TRBV5-1
abundance: NA
j_gene: TRBJ2-5
CDR3aa: CASSFAVEETQYF
CDR3nt: TGCGCCAGCAGCTTTGCAGTCGAAGAGACCCAGTACTTC

d_gene: NA
v_gene: TRBV7-2
abundance: NA
j_gene: TRBJ1-4
CDR3aa: CASSLGPAGANEKLFF
CDR3nt: TGTGCCAGCAGCTTAGGTCCGGCAGGGGCTAATGAAAAACTGTTTTTT

d_gene: NA
v_gene: TRBV7-3
abundance: NA
j_gene: TRBJ2-2
CDR3aa: CASSLFDTGELFF
CDR3nt: TGTGCCAGCAGCTTATTTGACACCGGGGAGCTGTTTTTT

d_gene: TRBD2
v_gene: TRBV19
abundance: NA
j_gene: TRBJ2-1
CDR3aa: CASIKRAGPYNEQFF
CDR3nt: TGTGCCAGTATAAAGAGAGCGGGGCCATACAATGAGCAGTTCTTC

d_gene: TRBD1
v_gene: TRBV13
abundance: few
j_gene: TRBJ1-1
CDR3aa: CASSLPGTGYTEAFF
CDR3nt: TGTGCCAGCAGCCTCCCCGGGACAGGGTACACTGAAGCTTTCTTT

d_gene: TRBD1
v_gene: TRBV6-4
abundance: few
j_gene: TRBJ2-2
CDR3aa: CATGQGGTGELFF
CDR3nt: TGTGCCACTGGACAGGGTGGCACCGGGGAGCTGTTTTTT

d_gene: TRBD1
v_gene: TRBV19
abundance: NA
j_gene: TRBJ1-4
CDR3aa: CASSITGATNEKLFF
CDR3nt: TGTGCCAGTAGTATAACAGGGGCAACTAATGAAAAACTGTTTTTT

d_gene: NA
v_gene: TRBV19
abundance: NA
j_gene: TRBJ2-1
CDR3aa: CASSIAVYNEQFF
CDR3nt: TGTGCCAGTAGTATAGCTGTGTACAATGAGCAGTTCTTC

d_gene: NA
v_gene: TRBV2
abundance: few
j_gene: TRBJ1-4
CDR3aa: CASSASRDEKLFF
CDR3nt: TGTGCCAGCAGTGCTAGCAGGGATGAAAAACTGTTTTTT

d_gene: NA
v_gene: TRBV5-1
abundance: NA
j_gene: TRBJ1-1
CDR3aa: CASNLGGMNTEAFF
CDR3nt: TGCGCCAGCAACCTGGGCGGGATGAACACTGAAGCTTTCTTT

d_gene: NA
v_gene: TRBV18
abundance: NA
j_gene: TRBJ2-1
CDR3aa: CASSPRRDEQFF
CDR3nt: TGTGCCAGCTCACCACGCCGGGATGAGCAGTTCTTC

d_gene: TRBD1
v_gene: TRBV5-1
abundance: NA
j_gene: TRBJ1-2
CDR3aa: CASSLNAQGGGYTF
CDR3nt: TGCGCCAGCAGCCTAAACGCGCAGGGGGGAGGCTACACCTTC

d_gene: NA
v_gene: TRBV27
abundance: NA
j_gene: TRBJ1-1
CDR3aa: CASSPGGGLNTEAFF
CDR3nt: TGTGCCAGCAGTCCAGGCGGGGGCCTGAACACTGAAGCTTTCTTT

d_gene: TRBD1
v_gene: TRBV4-3
abundance: NA
j_gene: TRBJ1-1
CDR3aa: CASSQGIFGTGRAFF
CDR3nt: TGCGCCAGCAGCCAAGGAATTTTTGGGACAGGGAGAGCTTTCTTT

d_gene: NA
v_gene: TRBV29-1
abundance: once
j_gene: TRBJ2-3
CDR3aa: CSGASADTQYF
CDR3nt: TGCAGCGGAGCAAGTGCAGATACGCAGTATTTT

d_gene: NA
v_gene: TRBV30
abundance: NA
j_gene: TRBJ1-4
CDR3aa: CAWSDRGEKLFF
CDR3nt: TGTGCCTGGAGCGACCGGGGTGAAAAACTGTTTTTT

d_gene: NA
v_gene: TRBV7-9
abundance: NA
j_gene: TRBJ1-1
CDR3aa: CASSPSFIEAFF
CDR3nt: TGTGCCAGCAGCCCTTCCTTCATAGAAGCTTTCTTT

d_gene: TRBD1
v_gene: TRBV3-1/TRBV3-2
abundance: NA
j_gene: TRBJ2-6
CDR3aa: CASSRERTGSGANVLTF
CDR3nt: TGTGCCAGCAGCCGGGAACGGACAGGGTCCGGGGCCAACGTCCTGACTTTC

d_gene: NA
v_gene: TRBV2
abundance: few
j_gene: TRBJ1-2
CDR3aa: CATSPAAYGYTF
CDR3nt: TGTGCCACCTCCCCCGCGGCCTATGGCTACACCTTC

d_gene: TRBD2
v_gene: TRBV28
abundance: NA
j_gene: TRBJ2-5
CDR3aa: CASRKAGGRETQYF
CDR3nt: TGTGCCAGCAGAAAAGCGGGGGGGCGGGAGACCCAGTACTTC

d_gene: NA
v_gene: TRBV28
abundance: NA
j_gene: TRBJ1-3
CDR3aa: CASSWPGPENTIYF
CDR3nt: TGTGCCAGCAGTTGGCCAGGGCCAGAAAACACCATATATTTT

d_gene: TRBD1
v_gene: TRBV7-2
abundance: NA
j_gene: TRBJ2-1
CDR3aa: CASSPRDRGNEQFF
CDR3nt: TGTGCCAGCAGCCCCCGGGACAGGGGAAATGAGCAGTTCTTC

d_gene: TRBD2
v_gene: TRBV28
abundance: NA
j_gene: TRBJ2-6
CDR3aa: CASTWGGSGANVLTF
CDR3nt: TGTGCCAGCACCTGGGGGGGATCTGGGGCCAACGTCCTGACTTTC

d_gene: NA
v_gene: TRBV6-2/TRBV6-3
abundance: NA
j_gene: TRBJ1-5
CDR3aa: CASSYSQAYQPQHF
CDR3nt: TGTGCCAGCAGTTACTCTCAGGCGTATCAGCCCCAGCATTTT

d_gene: NA
v_gene: TRBV5-8
abundance: few
j_gene: TRBJ1-6
CDR3aa: CASSLRVGRNNSPLHF
CDR3nt: TGTGCCAGCAGCTTACGGGTTGGACGGAATAATTCACCCCTCCACTTT

d_gene: TRBD1
v_gene: TRBV24-1
abundance: NA
j_gene: TRBJ2-1
CDR3aa: CATSDQYGQGNEQFF
CDR3nt: TGTGCCACCAGTGACCAATACGGACAGGGCAATGAGCAGTTCTTC

d_gene: TRBD1
v_gene: TRBV10-3
abundance: NA
j_gene: TRBJ1-4
CDR3aa: CATNRDSNEKLFF
CDR3nt: TGTGCCACCAACCGGGACAGTAATGAAAAACTGTTTTTT

d_gene: TRBD1
v_gene: TRBV19
abundance: NA
j_gene: TRBJ1-5
CDR3aa: CASSILALDREDNQPQHF
CDR3nt: TGTGCCAGTAGTATCCTGGCCTTAGACAGGGAAGACAATCAGCCCCAGCATTTT

d_gene: NA
v_gene: TRBV20-1
abundance: few
j_gene: TRBJ1-5
CDR3aa: CSASGSQPQHF
CDR3nt: TGCAGTGCTAGTGGCAGTCAGCCCCAGCATTTT

d_gene: NA
v_gene: TRBV5-1
abundance: few
j_gene: TRBJ2-3
CDR3aa: CASSVDRNSGLMQYF
CDR3nt: TGCGCCAGCAGCGTAGACAGGAATTCAGGATTAATGCAGTATTTT

d_gene: NA
v_gene: TRBV4-1
abundance: NA
j_gene: TRBJ1-1
CDR3aa: CATIAPTGTEAFF
CDR3nt: TGCGCCACCATCGCTCCAACAGGGACTGAAGCTTTCTTT

d_gene: TRBD1
v_gene: TRBV5-1
abundance: once
j_gene: TRBJ1-1
CDR3aa: CASSISTGELRAFF
CDR3nt: TGCGCCAGCAGCATCTCCACAGGGGAGCTTCGCGCTTTCTTT

d_gene: TRBD1
v_gene: TRBV19
abundance: NA
j_gene: TRBJ1-5
CDR3aa: CASSKAQRQGAYQPQHF
CDR3nt: TGTGCCAGTAGTAAAGCCCAAAGACAGGGGGCTTATCAGCCCCAGCATTTT

d_gene: TRBD1
v_gene: TRBV5-6
abundance: NA
j_gene: TRBJ1-5
CDR3aa: CASSLQGASQPQHF
CDR3nt: TGTGCCAGCAGCCTACAGGGGGCCTCCCAGCCCCAGCATTTT

d_gene: NA
v_gene: TRBV5-1
abundance: few
j_gene: TRBJ2-5
CDR3aa: CASSLEGETQYF
CDR3nt: TGCGCCAGCAGCTTGGAGGGAGAGACCCAGTACTTC

d_gene: NA
v_gene: TRBV13
abundance: NA
j_gene: TRBJ2-3
CDR3aa: CASSLGGVDTQYF
CDR3nt: TGTGCCAGCAGCTTAGGCGGGGTAGATACGCAGTATTTT

d_gene: NA
v_gene: TRBV30
abundance: once
j_gene: TRBJ2-1
CDR3aa: CAWSVLRGREQFF
CDR3nt: TGTGCCTGGAGTGTACTGAGGGGCCGTGAGCAGTTCTTC

d_gene: NA
v_gene: TRBV18
abundance: NA
j_gene: TRBJ1-1
CDR3aa: CASSLGAGPMNTEAFF
CDR3nt: TGTGCCAGCTCGCTTGGGGCAGGCCCGATGAACACTGAAGCTTTCTTT

d_gene: NA
v_gene: TRBV4-3
abundance: few
j_gene: TRBJ2-6
CDR3aa: CASSPRWAGANVLTF
CDR3nt: TGCGCCAGCAGCCCTAGATGGGCTGGGGCCAACGTCCTGACTTTC

d_gene: NA
v_gene: TRBV9
abundance: NA
j_gene: TRBJ2-5
CDR3aa: CASSVGGNMGGETQYF
CDR3nt: TGTGCCAGCAGCGTAGGGGGAAATATGGGTGGAGAGACCCAGTACTTC

d_gene: NA
v_gene: TRBV2
abundance: NA
j_gene: TRBJ2-1
CDR3aa: CASSPRQAYYNEQFF
CDR3nt: TGTGCCAGCAGCCCCCGACAGGCATACTACAATGAGCAGTTCTTC

d_gene: NA
v_gene: TRBV7-2
abundance: NA
j_gene: TRBJ2-2
CDR3aa: CASSLFGQIAGELFF
CDR3nt: TGTGCCAGCAGCTTATTCGGGCAAATTGCCGGGGAGCTGTTTTTT

d_gene: TRBD2
v_gene: TRBV24-1
abundance: few
j_gene: TRBJ2-1
CDR3aa: CATSDFKGRGEQFF
CDR3nt: TGTGCCACCAGTGATTTCAAAGGGAGGGGTGAGCAGTTCTTC